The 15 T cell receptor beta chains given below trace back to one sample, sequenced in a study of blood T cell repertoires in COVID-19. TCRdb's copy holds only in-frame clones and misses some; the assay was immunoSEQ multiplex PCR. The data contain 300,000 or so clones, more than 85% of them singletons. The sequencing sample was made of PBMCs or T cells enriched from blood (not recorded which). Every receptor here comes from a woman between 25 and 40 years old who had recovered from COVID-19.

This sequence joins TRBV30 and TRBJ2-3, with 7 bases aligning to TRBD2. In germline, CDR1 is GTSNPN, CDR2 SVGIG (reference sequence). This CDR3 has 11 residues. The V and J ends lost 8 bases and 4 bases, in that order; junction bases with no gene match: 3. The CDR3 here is CAGRGSDTQYF. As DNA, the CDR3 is TGTGCCGGGCGGGGGTCAGATACGCAGTATTTT.

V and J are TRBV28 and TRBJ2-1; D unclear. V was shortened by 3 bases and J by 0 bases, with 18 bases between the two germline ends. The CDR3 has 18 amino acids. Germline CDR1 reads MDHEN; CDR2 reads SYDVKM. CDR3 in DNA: TGTGCCAGCAGTTTCCCCCTGACTGGCAAAAGCTCCTACAATGAGCAGTTCTTC. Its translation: CASSFPLTGKSSYNEQFF.

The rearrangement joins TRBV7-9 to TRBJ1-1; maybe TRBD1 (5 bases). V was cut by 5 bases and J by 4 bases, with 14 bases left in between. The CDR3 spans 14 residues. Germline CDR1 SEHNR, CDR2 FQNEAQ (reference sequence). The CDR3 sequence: CASSHNRRGTEAFF. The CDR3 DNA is TGTGCCAGCAGCCATAATCGGAGGGGCACTGAAGCTTTCTTT. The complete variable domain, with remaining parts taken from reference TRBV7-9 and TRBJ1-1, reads DTGVSQNPRHKITKRGQNVTFRCDPISEHNRLYWYRQTLGQGPEFLTYFQNEAQLEKSRLLSDRFSAERPKGSFSTLEIQRTEQGDSAMYLCASSHNRRGTEAFFGQGTRLTVV.

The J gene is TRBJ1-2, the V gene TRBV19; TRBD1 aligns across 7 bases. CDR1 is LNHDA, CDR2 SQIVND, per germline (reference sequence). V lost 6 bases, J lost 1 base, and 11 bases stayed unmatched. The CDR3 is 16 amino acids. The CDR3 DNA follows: TGTGCCAGTAGAGCCAGCCGGGCAGGGGGTAACTATGGCTACACCTTC. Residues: CASRASRAGGNYGYTF.

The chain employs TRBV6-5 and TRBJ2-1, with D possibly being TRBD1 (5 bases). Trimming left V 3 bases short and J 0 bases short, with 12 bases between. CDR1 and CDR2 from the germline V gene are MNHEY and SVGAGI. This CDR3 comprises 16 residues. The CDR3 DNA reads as TGTGCCAGCAGTTATGGCCGACAGAGCTCCTACAATGAGCAGTTCTTC. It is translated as CASSYGRQSSYNEQFF.

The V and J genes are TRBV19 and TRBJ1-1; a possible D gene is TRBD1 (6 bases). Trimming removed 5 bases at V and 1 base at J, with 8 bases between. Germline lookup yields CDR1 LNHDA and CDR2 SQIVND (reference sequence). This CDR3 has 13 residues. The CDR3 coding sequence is TGTGCCAGTAGTGTGACAGGGAACACTGAAGCTTTCTTT. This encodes CASSVTGNTEAFF.

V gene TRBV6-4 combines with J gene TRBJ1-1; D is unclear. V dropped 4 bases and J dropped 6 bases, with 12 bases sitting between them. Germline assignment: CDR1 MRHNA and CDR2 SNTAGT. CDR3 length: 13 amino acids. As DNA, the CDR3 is TGTGCCAGCAGTGTTGAGGGATCATCTGAAGCTTTCTTT. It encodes CASSVEGSSEAFF.

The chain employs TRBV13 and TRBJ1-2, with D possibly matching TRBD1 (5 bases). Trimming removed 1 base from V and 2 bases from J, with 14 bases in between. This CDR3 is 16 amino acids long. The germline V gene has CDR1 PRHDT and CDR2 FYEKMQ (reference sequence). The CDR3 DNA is TGTGCCAGCAGCTTAGAAGGGCCAGGGAACAACTATGGCTACACCTTC. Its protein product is CASSLEGPGNNYGYTF.

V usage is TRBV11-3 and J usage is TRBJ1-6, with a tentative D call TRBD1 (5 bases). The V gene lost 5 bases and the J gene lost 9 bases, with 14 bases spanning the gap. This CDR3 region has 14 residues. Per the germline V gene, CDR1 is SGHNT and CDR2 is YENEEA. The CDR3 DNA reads TGTGCCAGCAGCGAACAGGCCTCGGGTTCACCCCTCCACTTT. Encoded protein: CASSEQASGSPLHF.

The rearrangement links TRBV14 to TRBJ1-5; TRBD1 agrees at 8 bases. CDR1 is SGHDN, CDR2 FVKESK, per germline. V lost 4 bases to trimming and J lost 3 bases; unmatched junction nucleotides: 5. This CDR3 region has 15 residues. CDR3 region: CASSPGQGLNQPQHF. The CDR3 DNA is TGTGCCAGCAGCCCTGGACAGGGCCTCAATCAGCCCCAGCATTTT.

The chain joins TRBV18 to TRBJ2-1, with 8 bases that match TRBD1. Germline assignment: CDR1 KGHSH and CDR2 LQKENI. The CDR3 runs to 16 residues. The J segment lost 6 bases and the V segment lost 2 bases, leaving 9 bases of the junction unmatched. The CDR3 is CASSPMRQGLINEQFF. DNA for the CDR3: TGTGCCAGCTCACCAATGAGACAGGGGCTCATCAATGAGCAGTTCTTC.

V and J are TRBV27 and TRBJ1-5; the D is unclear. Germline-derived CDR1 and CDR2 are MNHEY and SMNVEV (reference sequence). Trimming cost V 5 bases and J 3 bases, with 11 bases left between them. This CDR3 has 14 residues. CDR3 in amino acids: CASSLISPNQPQHF. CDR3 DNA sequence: TGTGCCAGCAGTCTGATCAGTCCCAATCAGCCCCAGCATTTT.

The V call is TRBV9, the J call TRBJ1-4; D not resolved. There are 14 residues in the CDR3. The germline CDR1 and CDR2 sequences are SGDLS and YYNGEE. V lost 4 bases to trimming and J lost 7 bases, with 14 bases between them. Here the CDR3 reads CASSPRGQGEKLFF. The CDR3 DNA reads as TGTGCCAGCAGCCCCCGCGGGCAAGGTGAAAAACTGTTTTTT. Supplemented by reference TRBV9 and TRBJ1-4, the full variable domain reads DSGVTQTPKHLITATGQRVTLRCSPRSGDLSVYWYQQSLDQGLQFLIQYYNGEERAKGNILERFSAQQFPDLHSELNLSSLELGDSALYFCASSPRGQGEKLFFGSGTQLSVL.

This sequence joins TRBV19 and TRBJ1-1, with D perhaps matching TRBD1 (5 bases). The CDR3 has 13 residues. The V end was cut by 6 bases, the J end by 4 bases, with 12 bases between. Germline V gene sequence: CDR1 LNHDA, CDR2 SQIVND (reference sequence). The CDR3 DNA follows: TGTGCCAGTAGATCAGGGAGGGGCACTGAAGCTTTCTTT. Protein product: CASRSGRGTEAFF. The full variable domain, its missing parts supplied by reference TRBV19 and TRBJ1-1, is DGGITQSPKYLFRKEGQNVTLSCEQNLNHDAMYWYRQDPGQGLRLIYYSQIVNDFQKGDIAEGYSVSREKKESFPLTVTSAQKNPTAFYLCASRSGRGTEAFFGQGTRLTVV.

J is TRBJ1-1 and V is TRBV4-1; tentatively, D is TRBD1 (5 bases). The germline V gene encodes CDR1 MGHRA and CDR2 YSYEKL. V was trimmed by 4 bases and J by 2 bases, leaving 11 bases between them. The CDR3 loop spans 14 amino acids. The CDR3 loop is CASSPATGNTEAFF. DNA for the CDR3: TGCGCCAGCAGCCCAGCCACAGGAAACACTGAAGCTTTCTTT.